The rows below give T cell receptor beta chains drawn from one sample of a study of OX40 agonist ivuxolimab in advanced cancers. Some clones are missing from TCRdb's copy, which holds only in-frame ones; the method was immunoSEQ multiplex PCR. The sample holds approximately 60,000 clones, 77% seen once. Sequencing was performed on CD4+ or CD8+ T cells sorted from blood, taken in a trial of the OX40 agonist ivuxolimab. The receptors originated from an adult with an advanced solid tumor such as melanoma, head and neck, liver or kidney cancer. The CDR3 runs from the conserved cysteine through the conserved F or W. The order of the fields is D gene, J gene, V gene, clone size, CDR3 DNA, CDR3 protein. A D gene is named only where the DNA matches it firmly. Clone size, where shown, is once, few, many, or a class for clones that have expanded.

D: NA; J: TRBJ1-2; V: TRBV28; size: NA; DNA: TGTGCCAGCAGTTTAGCGGTTCCCCACTATGGCTACACCTTC; CDR3: CASSLAVPHYGYTF
D: NA; J: TRBJ1-3; V: TRBV18; size: NA; DNA: TGTGCCAGCTCAATCCTGGACGGCCCCTCTGGAAACACCATATATTTT; CDR3: CASSILDGPSGNTIYF
D: NA; J: TRBJ1-2; V: TRBV15; size: NA; DNA: TGTGCCACCAAATCCGGACACGGCAACTATGGCTACACCTTC; CDR3: CATKSGHGNYGYTF
D: NA; J: TRBJ2-7; V: TRBV5-1; size: NA; DNA: TGCGCCAGCAGCCCGGAGGGAGGAAAGCCCTACGAGCAGTACTTC; CDR3: CASSPEGGKPYEQYF
D: TRBD2; J: TRBJ2-1; V: TRBV19; size: NA; DNA: TGTGCCAGTAGTAGGCTGGCCGGGACTAGCGGGACCTATGAGCAGTTCTTC; CDR3: CASSRLAGTSGTYEQFF
D: NA; J: TRBJ1-5; V: TRBV7-8; size: few; DNA: TGTGCCAGCAGCGGGACGACCGGCGGCAATCAGCCCCAGCATTTT; CDR3: CASSGTTGGNQPQHF
D: TRBD1; J: TRBJ2-2; V: TRBV5-1; size: NA; DNA: TGCGCCAGCAGCTTACCGACAGGGACGGGCGGGGAGCTGTTTTTT; CDR3: CASSLPTGTGGELFF
D: TRBD1; J: TRBJ1-4; V: TRBV6-6; size: NA; DNA: TGTGCCAGCAGCAAGGACAGGGGACCTGAAAAACTGTTTTTT; CDR3: CASSKDRGPEKLFF
D: TRBD1; J: TRBJ2-5; V: TRBV9; size: few; DNA: TGTGCCAGCAGCGTAGATGGACAGGGGGCAGGGGAGACCCAGTACTTC; CDR3: CASSVDGQGAGETQYF
D: NA; J: TRBJ1-1; V: TRBV4-1; size: few; DNA: TGCGCCAGCAGCCAAGGTAGGCGTACTCGGGACACTGAAGCTTTCTTT; CDR3: CASSQGRRTRDTEAFF
D: NA; J: TRBJ2-2; V: TRBV5-1; size: NA; DNA: TGCGCCAGCAGCTTCACCGGGGACTCTAGGGGGGAGCTGTTTTTT; CDR3: CASSFTGDSRGELFF
D: NA; J: TRBJ2-7; V: TRBV28; size: few; DNA: TGTGCCAGCAGTTTCTTTCCGCCCTGGGGGGAGCAGTACTTC; CDR3: CASSFFPPWGEQYF
D: NA; J: TRBJ1-4; V: TRBV6-5; size: NA; DNA: TGTGCCAGCAGACACAAAACTAATGAAAAACTGTTTTTT; CDR3: CASRHKTNEKLFF
D: TRBD1; J: TRBJ1-1; V: TRBV13; size: NA; DNA: TGTGCCAGCAGCGCCGTCCCGGGACAGGGGGTGAACACTGAAGCTTTCTTT; CDR3: CASSAVPGQGVNTEAFF
D: NA; J: TRBJ2-7; V: TRBV18; size: NA; DNA: TGTGCCAGCTCTCAGGCGGGGTCAGGCTACGAGCAGTACTTC; CDR3: CASSQAGSGYEQYF
D: NA; J: TRBJ2-1; V: TRBV5-1; size: NA; DNA: TGCGCCAGCAGCCCGGGACGGCCGACCTACAATGAGCAGTTCTTC; CDR3: CASSPGRPTYNEQFF
D: NA; J: TRBJ1-5; V: TRBV19; size: NA; DNA: TGTGCCAGTAGTATGTGGGGGGGCCAGCCCCAGCATTTT; CDR3: CASSMWGGQPQHF
D: TRBD2; J: TRBJ2-1; V: TRBV10-2; size: NA; DNA: TGCGCCAGCAAGGGAGGGGCTAGCGGGAGGGAGAACAATGAGCAGTTCTTC; CDR3: CASKGGASGRENNEQFF
D: NA; J: TRBJ1-1; V: TRBV19; size: NA; DNA: TGTGCCAGTAGTAGGGATGGGTTGAACACTGAAGCTTTCTTT; CDR3: CASSRDGLNTEAFF
D: TRBD1; J: TRBJ2-2; V: TRBV18; size: NA; DNA: TGTGCCAGCTCACCCCGAGGGACAGGCTCCACCGGGGAGCTGTTTTTT; CDR3: CASSPRGTGSTGELFF
D: NA; J: TRBJ1-1; V: TRBV25-1; size: NA; DNA: TGTGCCAGCAGTGAATGGGTTGGGAGGGACACTGAAGCTTTCTTT; CDR3: CASSEWVGRDTEAFF
D: NA; J: TRBJ1-2; V: TRBV5-6; size: NA; DNA: TGTGCCAGCAGCTTGTTCCAGGGAATTGGCTACACCTTC; CDR3: CASSLFQGIGYTF
D: TRBD2; J: TRBJ2-7; V: TRBV29-1; size: once; DNA: TGCAGCGTAGTAGCGGGAGCCAGCTCCTACGAGCAGTACTTC; CDR3: CSVVAGASSYEQYF
D: NA; J: TRBJ2-2; V: TRBV29-1; size: NA; DNA: TGCAGCGTTGGGGGGGTTCCCGGGGAGCTGTTTTTT; CDR3: CSVGGVPGELFF
D: TRBD1; J: TRBJ1-6; V: TRBV19; size: once; DNA: TGTGCCAGTAGTCCTAGGACAGGGGGCAGGTCACCCCTCCACTTT; CDR3: CASSPRTGGRSPLHF
D: TRBD1; J: TRBJ1-5; V: TRBV5-6; size: once; DNA: TGTGCCAGCAGCCGGACCACAGGGGGCCTTAGCAATCAGCCCCAGCATTTT; CDR3: CASSRTTGGLSNQPQHF
D: TRBD2; J: TRBJ2-5; V: TRBV27; size: once; DNA: TGTGCCAGCAGGCTGTCCTCTACTATGGGGGGGATGGGAGCCCTGTACTTC; CDR3: CASRLSSTMGGMGALYF
D: NA; J: TRBJ1-2; V: TRBV27; size: NA; DNA: TGTGCCAGCAGCGGACACAGATTATCTAACTATGGCTACACCTTC; CDR3: CASSGHRLSNYGYTF
D: TRBD1; J: TRBJ1-1; V: TRBV18; size: NA; DNA: TGTGCCAGCGGCGGACAGGGCAACACTGAAGCTTTCTTT; CDR3: CASGGQGNTEAFF
D: TRBD2; J: TRBJ2-7; V: TRBV5-1; size: NA; DNA: TGCGCCAGCAGCCAATCGGGACTAGCGGGAGACGAGCAGTACTTC; CDR3: CASSQSGLAGDEQYF
D: NA; J: TRBJ1-1; V: TRBV18; size: few; DNA: TGTGCCAGCTCACCTGACAGGAAGAACACTGAAGCTTTCTTT; CDR3: CASSPDRKNTEAFF
D: TRBD1; J: TRBJ2-6; V: TRBV7-9; size: NA; DNA: TGTGCCAGCAGCGCCCAACAGGGGGCAGGTGGGGCCAACGTCCTGACTTTC; CDR3: CASSAQQGAGGANVLTF
D: TRBD2; J: TRBJ2-1; V: TRBV7-2; size: NA; DNA: TGTGCCAGCAGCCGGCTCGGTAGCGGGGGGGGTTCCGCCTACAATGAGCAGTTCTTC; CDR3: CASSRLGSGGGSAYNEQFF
D: NA; J: TRBJ2-1; V: TRBV7-9; size: NA; DNA: TGTGCCAGCAGCTTAGGATCGGGCTTTTACAATGAGCAGTTCTTC; CDR3: CASSLGSGFYNEQFF
D: TRBD1; J: TRBJ1-1; V: TRBV10-3; size: NA; DNA: TGTGCCACCGCGACAGGGTTGAACACTGAAGCTTTCTTT; CDR3: CATATGLNTEAFF
D: NA; J: TRBJ2-7; V: TRBV5-1; size: NA; DNA: TGCGCCAGCAGCGAGGGCAGGGTCTACGAGCAGTACTTC; CDR3: CASSEGRVYEQYF
D: NA; J: TRBJ2-2; V: TRBV6-6; size: NA; DNA: TGTGCCAGCAGGGGGGGCCTTAGTACCGGGGAGCTGTTTTTT; CDR3: CASRGGLSTGELFF
D: NA; J: TRBJ1-2; V: TRBV11-2; size: NA; DNA: TGTGCCAGCAGCGCGACGTGGGACCTCTATGGCTACACCTTC; CDR3: CASSATWDLYGYTF
D: NA; J: TRBJ2-3; V: TRBV18; size: NA; DNA: TGTGCCAGCTCGATCACAGATACGCAGTATTTT; CDR3: CASSITDTQYF
D: TRBD1; J: TRBJ2-1; V: TRBV14; size: NA; DNA: TGTGCCAGCAGCTCTTGGGACAGGGATCGAGGTGAGCAGTTCTTC; CDR3: CASSSWDRDRGEQFF
D: TRBD2; J: TRBJ2-3; V: TRBV5-1; size: NA; DNA: TGCGCCAGCAGCTTGGGGACTAGCGGGAGCACAGATACGCAGTATTTT; CDR3: CASSLGTSGSTDTQYF
D: TRBD1; J: TRBJ1-3; V: TRBV9; size: NA; DNA: TGTGCCAGCAGCGACGGACAGGGGGTCGCTGGAAACACCATATATTTT; CDR3: CASSDGQGVAGNTIYF
D: NA; J: TRBJ2-2; V: TRBV18; size: many; DNA: TGTGCCAGCTCAAGGTTTGCGACCGGGGAGCTGTTTTTT; CDR3: CASSRFATGELFF
D: NA; J: TRBJ2-5; V: TRBV11-2; size: NA; DNA: TGTGCCAGCAGCTTATCTCAAATGAGCCAAGAGACCCAGTACTTC; CDR3: CASSLSQMSQETQYF
D: NA; J: TRBJ2-7; V: TRBV4-3; size: NA; DNA: TGCGCCAGCAGTCTAGATAGGGGAATGATCTACGAGCAGTACTTC; CDR3: CASSLDRGMIYEQYF
D: NA; J: TRBJ2-4; V: TRBV28; size: NA; DNA: TGTGCCAGCAGCCACATCCACCCAGACAGCGCCAAAAACATTCAGTACTTC; CDR3: CASSHIHPDSAKNIQYF
D: NA; J: TRBJ1-2; V: TRBV11-2; size: few; DNA: TGTGCCAGCAGCTCTCACAGGGTATCTAACTATGGCTACACCTTC; CDR3: CASSSHRVSNYGYTF
D: TRBD1; J: TRBJ2-7; V: TRBV11-3; size: NA; DNA: TGTGCCAGCAGCCCCGGGACAGGGGAGTACGAGCAGTACTTC; CDR3: CASSPGTGEYEQYF